This note documents a single TCR beta chain sequence. Its antigen is currently unknown. Trimming removed 1 base from V and 1 base from J, with 15 bases in between. This CDR3 region has 16 residues. The germline V gene has CDR1 SGDLS and CDR2 YYNGEE. Terminally differentiated effector memory CD45RA+ cells were excluded by CCR7 positive selection of CD45RO-negative cells. The data were produced by immunoSEQ multiplex PCR, yet TCRdb's version contains in-frame clones alone and is incomplete. The table records around 2.1 million clones, about 93% of them present only once. The record originates from a study of shared clonotypes between healthy human individuals. Study-wide points: Clonotypes that were shared across a handful of donors made up around 5.5% of naive CD4 clonotypes.

The sequencing input was naive CD8+ T cells from PBMCs. The sequence came from a man aged 18 to 30 in good health. Some clones in this sample may be carry-over from other donors' samples. The rearrangement links TRBV9 to TRBJ2-7, with D unresolved. CDR3 amino acids: CASSVSRLAPSYEQYF. The CDR3 coding sequence is TGTGCCAGCAGCGTAAGTCGCCTGGCGCCTTCCTACGAGCAGTACTTC.